The sequence of this T cell receptor (beta chain) was determined in a study of T cells after yellow fever vaccination. Via MiXCR, TCRdb re-called the 5' RACE reads, giving one row per CDR3 protein. The profile covers approximately 250,000 distinct CDR3 sequences, with roughly 6.3% appearing a single time and around 1.1% taken by the ten largest. The CDR3 length is 11 residues. With 5 bases removed from V and 5 bases from J, the gap between germline ends came to 6 bases. CDR1 and CDR2 from the germline V gene are MNHEY and SVGEGT. This clonotype has ten or more counts. This material consisted of CD4+ T cells sorted from PBMCs, taken on the day of the yellow fever booster vaccination. This receptor was identified in a man aged 25 to 40 who received the YFV17D yellow fever vaccine. The chain couples TRBV6-2 or TRBV6-3 to TRBJ2-5, with D uncertain. In DNA form, the CDR3 reads TGTGCCAGCAGTGTGGGCGAGACCCAGTACTTC. It encodes CASSVGETQYF.